The source of this T cell receptor beta chain is a study of T cell responses to AZD1222 COVID-19 vaccine (dated by TCRdb to the early 2020s). Looking at the study overall: Because spike-specific TCR depth and breadth did not differ between the two schedules, AZD1222 recipients who got a second dose at roughly 4 weeks were pooled with those who got a second dose at roughly 12 weeks. A total of about 240 trial participants underwent TCR sequencing, of whom roughly 210 received two doses of AZD1222 and about 25 received two doses of the MenACWY control vaccine. Trial participants were enrolled by age into 18-55, 56-69 and 70-plus year subgroups, with 148, 28 and 57 TCR-sequenced participants respectively. The research as a whole found: Most participants were white British and females outnumbered males, and the authors suggested that clonal diversity may have been underestimated. No day 14 peak-response samples were available, so repertoires were characterized only after the peak T cell response. Conclusions about previously exposed vaccinees were limited because only six AZD1222 recipients were SARS-CoV-2 seropositive at baseline. CD4 TCRs associated with the vaccine covered the entire spike protein, and the dominant responses were in regions 160-218 and 743-854. After two AZD1222 doses, both the breadth and the depth of spike-specific TCRs were significantly higher than at day 0 and than in MenACWY recipients. In the small 56-69-year group, the increase in depth fell short of significance, most likely because of low power. Reportedly, close to half of the unique spike-specific TCRs recognized epitopes lying outside the regions that are mutated in the B.1.351 and B.1.1.7 variants.

From cysteine to phenylalanine, the CDR3 is 15 amino acids long. The entry retains the CDR3 DNA only, 45 bases that are in frame from base 1. Trimming takes 5 bases from V and 5 bases from J, and the germline ends sit 18 bases apart. Via the germline V gene (reference sequence), CDR1 is GTSNPN and CDR2 SVGIG. The time point label of this sample denotes: baseline before first vaccination. Vaccinee samples came from UK trials COV001 and COV002, including a single-blind randomized controlled phase 2/3 trial of AZD1222 (ChAdOx1 nCoV-19) in healthy adults. Trial participant PBMC samples were collected at day 0 and day 28 after the second dose for TCRbeta chain sequencing. The CDR3 regions of human TCRbeta chains were analyzed by immunosequencing. In the authors' own workflow: Repertoire TCRs were checked for matches against a reference library of SARS-CoV-2-specific TCRs that had been generated using the MIRA antigen-specificity platform. Breadth was defined as the fraction of unique TCRs that were SARS-CoV-2-associated, and depth was defined as the fraction of total T cells that were SARS-CoV-2-associated. Using the MIRA data, each spike-specific TCR was assigned both to the spike region to which the TCR was reactive and to a CD4 or CD8 class. Log10-transformed breadth and depth values were compared by one-way ANOVA with Sidak's multiple comparisons tests. TCRdb retrieved this table from immuneACCESS and kept in-frame rearrangements only. Not all clones are present; in checked studies, unresolved V genes account for under half, and no reason is known for the remainder. The V and J calls and clone size come from that table; D and trimming were worked out from the DNA. In this sample the table shows 100,000 to 150,000 clones, approximately 83% of which occur a single time. Approximately 8.8% of the sample belongs to the ten largest clones.

About this clone: Its antigen target is currently unknown. Per-base qualities were not stored, and no clone one base away is much larger.

Rearrangement joined TRBV30 to TRBJ1-4; the D gene is perhaps TRBD1, on 5 matching bases. The sample was peripheral blood, taken on day 0 of AZD1222 vaccination. The origin of this receptor is an adult in good health. The nucleotide sequence reads TGTGCCTGGGAAAACGGGGGGATAGGCAATGAAAAACTGTTTTTT. The translation is CAWENGGIGNEKLFF.